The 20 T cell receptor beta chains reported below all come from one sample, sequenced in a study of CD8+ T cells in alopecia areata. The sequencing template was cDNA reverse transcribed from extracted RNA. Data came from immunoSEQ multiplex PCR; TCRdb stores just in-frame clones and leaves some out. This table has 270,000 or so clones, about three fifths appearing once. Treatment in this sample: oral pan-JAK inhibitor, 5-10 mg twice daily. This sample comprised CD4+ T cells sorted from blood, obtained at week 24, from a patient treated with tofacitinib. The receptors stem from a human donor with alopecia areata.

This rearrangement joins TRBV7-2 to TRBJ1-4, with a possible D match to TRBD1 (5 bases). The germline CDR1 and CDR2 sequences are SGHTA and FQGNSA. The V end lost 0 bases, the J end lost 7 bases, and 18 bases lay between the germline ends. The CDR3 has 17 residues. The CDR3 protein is CASSLAARFRASEKLFF. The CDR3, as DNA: TGTGCCAGCAGCTTAGCGGCTAGGTTCAGGGCGAGTGAAAAACTGTTTTTT.

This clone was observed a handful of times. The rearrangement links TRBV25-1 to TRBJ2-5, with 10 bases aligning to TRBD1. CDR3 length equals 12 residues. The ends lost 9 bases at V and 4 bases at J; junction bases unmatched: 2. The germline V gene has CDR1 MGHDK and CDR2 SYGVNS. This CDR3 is CASGQGGETQYF. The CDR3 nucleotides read TGTGCCAGTGGACAGGGGGGAGAGACCCAGTACTTC.

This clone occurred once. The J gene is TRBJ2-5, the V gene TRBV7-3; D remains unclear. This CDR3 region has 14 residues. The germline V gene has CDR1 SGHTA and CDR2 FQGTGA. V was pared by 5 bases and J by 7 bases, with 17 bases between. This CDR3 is CASSPGPGGTTQYF. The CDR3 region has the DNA TGTGCCAGCAGCCCCGGGCCAGGTGGTACGACCCAGTACTTC.

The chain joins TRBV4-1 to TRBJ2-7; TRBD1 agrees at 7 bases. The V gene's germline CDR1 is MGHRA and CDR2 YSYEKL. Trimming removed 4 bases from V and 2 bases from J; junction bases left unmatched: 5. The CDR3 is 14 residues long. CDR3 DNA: TGCGCCAGCAGCCGGGACAGATACCCCTACGAGCAGTACTTC. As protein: CASSRDRYPYEQYF.

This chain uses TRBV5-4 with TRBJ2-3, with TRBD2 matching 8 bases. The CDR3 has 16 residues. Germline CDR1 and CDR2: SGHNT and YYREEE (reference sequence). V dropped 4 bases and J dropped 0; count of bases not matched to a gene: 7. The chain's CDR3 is CASSQKREISTDTQYF. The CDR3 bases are TGTGCCAGCAGCCAAAAGCGGGAGATTAGCACAGATACGCAGTATTTT.

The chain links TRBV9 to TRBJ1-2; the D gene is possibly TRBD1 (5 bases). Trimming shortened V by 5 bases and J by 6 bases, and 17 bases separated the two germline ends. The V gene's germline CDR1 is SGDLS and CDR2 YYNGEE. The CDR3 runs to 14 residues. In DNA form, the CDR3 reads TGTGCCAGCAGACCTTGGGGACTAGCCCATGGCTACACCTTC. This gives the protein CASRPWGLAHGYTF.

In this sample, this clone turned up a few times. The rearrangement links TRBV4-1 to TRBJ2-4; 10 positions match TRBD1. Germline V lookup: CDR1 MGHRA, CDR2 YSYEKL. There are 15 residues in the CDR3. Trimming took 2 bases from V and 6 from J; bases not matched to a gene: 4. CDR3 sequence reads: CASSQLRDRGNIQYF. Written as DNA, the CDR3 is TGCGCCAGCAGCCAACTCCGGGACAGGGGAAACATTCAGTACTTC.

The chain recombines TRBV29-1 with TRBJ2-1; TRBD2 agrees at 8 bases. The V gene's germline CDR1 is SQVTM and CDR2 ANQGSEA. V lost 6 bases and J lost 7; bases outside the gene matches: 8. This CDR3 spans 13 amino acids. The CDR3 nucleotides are TGCAGCGTCTCCCCGGGGGGGATTAATGAGCAGTTCTTC. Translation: CSVSPGGINEQFF.

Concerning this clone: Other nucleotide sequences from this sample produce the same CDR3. In DNA form, the CDR3 reads TGTGCCATCAGTGAGTCCGGTGGCAATCAGCCCCAGCATTTT. Its translation is CAISESGGNQPQHF. The chain recombines TRBV10-3 with TRBJ1-5; no definite D call. The CDR3 covers 14 residues. V lost 0 bases, J lost 2 bases, and 5 bases lay in between. CDR1 is ENHRY, CDR2 SYGVKD, per germline.

CDR3 amino acids: CASSLRDSLYNEQFF. CDR3 nucleotide sequence: TGCGCCAGCAGCCTCCGGGACAGTCTATACAATGAGCAGTTCTTC. J is TRBJ2-1 and V is TRBV5-1; 7 bases match TRBD1. CDR1 is SGHRS and CDR2 is YFSETQ in the germline V gene. This CDR3 comprises 15 residues. V was clipped by 4 bases and J by 4 bases; unmatched bases: 8.

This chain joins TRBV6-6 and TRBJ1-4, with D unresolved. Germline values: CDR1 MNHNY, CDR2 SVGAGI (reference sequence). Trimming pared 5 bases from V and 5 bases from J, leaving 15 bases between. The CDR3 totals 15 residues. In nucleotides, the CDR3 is TGTGCCAGCAGTGGGGAGCGGCGGATGAATGAAAAACTGTTTTTT. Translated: CASSGERRMNEKLFF.

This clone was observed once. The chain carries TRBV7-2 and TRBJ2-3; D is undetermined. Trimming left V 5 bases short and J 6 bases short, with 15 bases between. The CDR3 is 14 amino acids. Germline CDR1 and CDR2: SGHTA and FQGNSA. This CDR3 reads CASSTYLEEDTQYF. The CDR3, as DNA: TGTGCCAGCAGCACATATTTGGAAGAGGATACGCAGTATTTT.

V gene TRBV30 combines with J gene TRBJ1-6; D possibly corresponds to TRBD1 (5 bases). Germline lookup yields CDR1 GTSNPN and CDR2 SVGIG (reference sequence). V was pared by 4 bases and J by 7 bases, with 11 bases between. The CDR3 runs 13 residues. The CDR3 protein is CAWTGRSNSPLHF. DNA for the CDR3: TGTGCCTGGACGGGACGGTCAAATTCACCCCTCCACTTT.

CDR3 nucleotide sequence: TGTGCCAGCAGCAAACTCCCGACGGCCTCTGGGGCCAACGTCCTGACTTTC. Protein product: CASSKLPTASGANVLTF. The rearrangement joins TRBV9 to TRBJ2-6; no firm D call. The V gene lost 4 bases and the J gene lost 0 bases, with 14 bases spanning the gap. Germline V gene sequence: CDR1 SGDLS, CDR2 YYNGEE. This CDR3 is built from 17 residues.

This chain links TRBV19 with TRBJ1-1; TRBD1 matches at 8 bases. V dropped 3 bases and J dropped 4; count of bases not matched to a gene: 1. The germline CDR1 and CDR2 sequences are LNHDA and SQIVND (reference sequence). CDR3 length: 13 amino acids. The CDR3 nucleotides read TGTGCCAGTAGTATTACAGGGGGCACTGAAGCTTTCTTT. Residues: CASSITGGTEAFF.

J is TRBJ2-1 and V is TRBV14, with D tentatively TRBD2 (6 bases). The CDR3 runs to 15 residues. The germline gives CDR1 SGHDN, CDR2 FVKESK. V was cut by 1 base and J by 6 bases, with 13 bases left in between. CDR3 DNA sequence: TGTGCCAGCAGCCAAGTCGGGGGACTCCTCAATGAGCAGTTCTTC. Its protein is CASSQVGGLLNEQFF.

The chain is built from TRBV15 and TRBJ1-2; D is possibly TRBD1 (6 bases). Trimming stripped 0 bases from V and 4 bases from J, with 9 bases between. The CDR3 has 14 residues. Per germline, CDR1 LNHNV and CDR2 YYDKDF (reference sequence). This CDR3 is CATSRDNRVYGYTF. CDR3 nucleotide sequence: TGTGCCACCAGCAGAGATAACAGGGTCTATGGCTACACCTTC.

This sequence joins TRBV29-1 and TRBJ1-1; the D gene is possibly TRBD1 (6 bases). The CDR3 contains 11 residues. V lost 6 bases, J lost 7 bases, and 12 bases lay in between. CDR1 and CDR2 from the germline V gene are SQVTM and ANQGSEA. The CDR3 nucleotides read TGCAGCGTAGCCAAGACAGGTGAAGCTTTCTTT. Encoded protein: CSVAKTGEAFF.

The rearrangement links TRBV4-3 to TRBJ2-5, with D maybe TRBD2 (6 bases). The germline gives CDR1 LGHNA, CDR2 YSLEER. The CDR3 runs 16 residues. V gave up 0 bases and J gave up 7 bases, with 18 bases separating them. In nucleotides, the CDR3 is TGCGCCAGCAGCCAAGACGCGGCGGATCCGGGGGTGACCCAGTACTTC. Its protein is CASSQDAADPGVTQYF.

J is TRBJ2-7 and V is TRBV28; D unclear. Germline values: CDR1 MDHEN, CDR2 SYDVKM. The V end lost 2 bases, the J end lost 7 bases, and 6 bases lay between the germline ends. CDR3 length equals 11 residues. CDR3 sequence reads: CASSLLPEQYF. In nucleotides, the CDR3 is TGTGCCAGCAGTTTACTCCCAGAGCAGTACTTC. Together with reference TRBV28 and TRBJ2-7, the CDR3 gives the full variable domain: DVKVTQSSRYLVKRTGEKVFLECVQDMDHENMFWYRQDPGLGLRLIYFSYDVKMKEKGDIPEGYSVSREKKERFSLILESASTNQTSMYLCASSLLPEQYFGPGTRLTVT.